This record covers a single TCR beta chain. Its antigen is currently unknown. The entry originates in a study of CD8 T cells in ankylosing spondylitis. Study-level points and caveats: Some motif variants had been reported before (in reactive arthritis synovial fluid and blood). Disease-linked clones, CD8+, were relatively rare in peripheral blood. Within ankylosing spondylitis blood, a TCR beta motif made up of eight highly homologous variants appeared to be characteristic.

The ends lost 4 bases at V and 5 bases at J; junction bases unmatched: 8. Germline V gives CDR1 GTSNPN, CDR2 SVGIG (reference sequence). The CDR3 totals 13 residues. TCRdb passed the 5' RACE reads through MiXCR, listing each CDR3 protein once. This sample has 650,000 to 800,000 distinct CDR3 sequences; roughly 20% occur once, and the top ten carry 15% to 20%. The V gene is TRBV30, the J gene TRBJ2-7; 7 bases line up with TRBD1. Sequencing was done on a sample of blood, either unsorted or a sorted T cell fraction (not recorded which). This receptor was obtained from a male donor with ankylosing spondylitis. CDR3 loop: CAWKQGETDEQYF. Written as DNA, the CDR3 is TGTGCCTGGAAGCAGGGGGAAACTGACGAGCAGTACTTC.